Listed below are T cell receptor beta chains from one sample, sequenced in a study of cytomegalovirus exposure and HLA in healthy donors. This table comes from immunoSEQ multiplex PCR, and its TCRdb copy is limited to in-frame clones, with some not included. The table records about 190,000 clones, roughly four fifths of them present only once. Sequenced: PBMCs. Every receptor here comes from a woman in her 30s in good health and CMV-seropositive. The CDR3 runs from the conserved cysteine through the conserved F or W. Each record gives: J gene, D gene, V gene, clone size, CDR3 DNA, CDR3 protein. The D gene is left open where the match is weak. Rows may omit the clone size; those that give it use once, few, many or a size class.

j_call: TRBJ2-3; d_call: -; v_call: TRBV5-8; clone_size: few; cdr3_nt: TGTGCCAGCAGCTTGGTGGAGGTAGATACGCAGTATTTT; cdr3_aa: CASSLVEVDTQYF
j_call: TRBJ2-1; d_call: TRBD2; v_call: TRBV11-2; clone_size: -; cdr3_nt: TGTGCCAGCAGACTAATTCTCGGGACTAGCGTGTACAATGAGCAGTTCTTC; cdr3_aa: CASRLILGTSVYNEQFF
j_call: TRBJ2-7; d_call: TRBD2; v_call: TRBV28; clone_size: few; cdr3_nt: TGTGCCAGCAGTCCATCGACTAGCGGGGGACCTCACTACGAGCAGTACTTC; cdr3_aa: CASSPSTSGGPHYEQYF
j_call: TRBJ2-1; d_call: TRBD2; v_call: TRBV19; clone_size: -; cdr3_nt: TGTGCCAGTAGTTCCTTGAGCGGGGGCCTTTACAATGAGCAGTTCTTC; cdr3_aa: CASSSLSGGLYNEQFF
j_call: TRBJ1-2; d_call: TRBD1; v_call: TRBV2; clone_size: -; cdr3_nt: TGTGCCAGCATTGGCAGGGGGGAAAGTGGATATGGCTACACCTTC; cdr3_aa: CASIGRGESGYGYTF
j_call: TRBJ2-1; d_call: -; v_call: TRBV29-1; clone_size: -; cdr3_nt: TGCAGCCCATCCAACAGTTACAATGAGCAGTTCTTC; cdr3_aa: CSPSNSYNEQFF
j_call: TRBJ1-5; d_call: TRBD1; v_call: TRBV5-8; clone_size: once; cdr3_nt: TGTGCCAGCAGCTCACAGGGGAAGAATCAGCCCCAGCATTTT; cdr3_aa: CASSSQGKNQPQHF
j_call: TRBJ1-6; d_call: -; v_call: TRBV6-4; clone_size: -; cdr3_nt: TGTGCCAGCAGTGACGTTGTAGGGAGCAATTCACCCCTCCACTTT; cdr3_aa: CASSDVVGSNSPLHF
j_call: TRBJ1-5; d_call: -; v_call: TRBV10-3; clone_size: -; cdr3_nt: TGTGCCAGCAAGACAGTAAATAGCAATCAGCCCCAGCATTTT; cdr3_aa: CASKTVNSNQPQHF
j_call: TRBJ2-2; d_call: -; v_call: TRBV4-1; clone_size: -; cdr3_nt: TGCGCCAGCAGCCGGGCCGCTGTTCCCGGGGAGCTGTTTTTT; cdr3_aa: CASSRAAVPGELFF
j_call: TRBJ2-3; d_call: -; v_call: TRBV4-1; clone_size: -; cdr3_nt: TGCGCCAGCAGCCGGAAGGACACACGCACAGATACGCAGTATTTT; cdr3_aa: CASSRKDTRTDTQYF
j_call: TRBJ1-5; d_call: -; v_call: TRBV11-2; clone_size: -; cdr3_nt: TGTGCCAGCAGCTTAGGACAGGTCAACAATCAGCCCCAGCATTTT; cdr3_aa: CASSLGQVNNQPQHF
j_call: TRBJ1-5; d_call: TRBD1; v_call: TRBV6-5; clone_size: -; cdr3_nt: TGTGCCAGCAGGTCCGGGACAGGGAGAAATCAGCCCCAGCATTTT; cdr3_aa: CASRSGTGRNQPQHF
j_call: TRBJ1-4; d_call: TRBD1; v_call: TRBV5-4; clone_size: few; cdr3_nt: TGTGCCAGCAGCTCCCCGGGACAGGGATATGAAAAACTGTTTTTT; cdr3_aa: CASSSPGQGYEKLFF
j_call: TRBJ2-7; d_call: TRBD2; v_call: TRBV15; clone_size: -; cdr3_nt: TGTGCCACCAGCGGCGCCAAGCGGGAGGGTAGCTACGAGCAGTACTTC; cdr3_aa: CATSGAKREGSYEQYF
j_call: TRBJ1-4; d_call: -; v_call: TRBV7-9; clone_size: -; cdr3_nt: TGTGCCAGCAGCTTTCGAAACAGGGTAGAAAAACTGTTTTTT; cdr3_aa: CASSFRNRVEKLFF
j_call: TRBJ2-7; d_call: TRBD2; v_call: TRBV28; clone_size: once; cdr3_nt: TGTGCCAGCATTTCCCAAGGAGCGGGAGGGCTGTACGAGCAGTACTTC; cdr3_aa: CASISQGAGGLYEQYF
j_call: TRBJ2-7; d_call: -; v_call: TRBV6-1; clone_size: -; cdr3_nt: TGTGCCAGCAGTGAAGCGCGGGACAGAGATTTC; cdr3_aa: CASSEARDRDF
j_call: TRBJ2-7; d_call: TRBD2; v_call: TRBV27; clone_size: few; cdr3_nt: TGTGCCAGCAGTTCGAGACTAGCGGGACTGGAGCAGTACTTC; cdr3_aa: CASSSRLAGLEQYF
j_call: TRBJ2-5; d_call: TRBD2; v_call: TRBV10-1; clone_size: few; cdr3_nt: TGCGCCAGCAGTCCCCTCGGGGACCGGGGGGGGGAGACCCAGTACTTC; cdr3_aa: CASSPLGDRGGETQYF
j_call: TRBJ2-7; d_call: TRBD1; v_call: TRBV9; clone_size: -; cdr3_nt: TGTGCCAGCAGCTTAGGACAGGGCGCCTACGAGCAGTACTTC; cdr3_aa: CASSLGQGAYEQYF
j_call: TRBJ1-3; d_call: TRBD1; v_call: TRBV5-1; clone_size: -; cdr3_nt: TGCGCCAGCAGCCAAGCGGACAGGGCCTCTGAAAACACCATATATTTT; cdr3_aa: CASSQADRASENTIYF
j_call: TRBJ2-3; d_call: TRBD2; v_call: TRBV7-2; clone_size: -; cdr3_nt: TGTGCCAGCAGCCCCTCCGGGACTAGCGGGTTCACAGATACGCAGTATTTT; cdr3_aa: CASSPSGTSGFTDTQYF
j_call: TRBJ2-7; d_call: -; v_call: TRBV27; clone_size: -; cdr3_nt: TGTGCCAGCGCCCCCCTGGGGGGTACTCGCTCCTACGAGCAGTACTTC; cdr3_aa: CASAPLGGTRSYEQYF
j_call: TRBJ2-7; d_call: TRBD2; v_call: TRBV9; clone_size: -; cdr3_nt: TGTGCCAGCAGCGTAGCTACGGGACTAGGGGCCGAGCAGTACTTC; cdr3_aa: CASSVATGLGAEQYF
j_call: TRBJ2-1; d_call: -; v_call: TRBV21-1; clone_size: few; cdr3_nt: TGTGCCAGCAGCAAGACTAGGTTATACAATGAGCAGTTCTTC; cdr3_aa: CASSKTRLYNEQFF
j_call: TRBJ2-2; d_call: TRBD1; v_call: TRBV5-1; clone_size: -; cdr3_nt: TGCGCCAGCAGCTCCCCCCGGGCCACAGGGGGCCTTGGCAACACCGGGGAGCTGTTTTTT; cdr3_aa: CASSSPRATGGLGNTGELFF
j_call: TRBJ2-2; d_call: -; v_call: TRBV6-6; clone_size: few; cdr3_nt: TGTGCCAGCAGAGTCCGGGGAACCGGGGAGCTGTTTTTT; cdr3_aa: CASRVRGTGELFF
j_call: TRBJ2-2; d_call: -; v_call: TRBV19; clone_size: -; cdr3_nt: TGTGCCAGTAGTTCCGATGACAGATACACCGGGGAGCTGTTTTTT; cdr3_aa: CASSSDDRYTGELFF
j_call: TRBJ2-7; d_call: TRBD1; v_call: TRBV5-4; clone_size: -; cdr3_nt: TGTGCCAGCAGCTTGGGGGCCGGACAGGGGAGGACGCACGAGCAGTACTTC; cdr3_aa: CASSLGAGQGRTHEQYF
j_call: TRBJ1-5; d_call: TRBD1; v_call: TRBV15; clone_size: -; cdr3_nt: TGTGCCACCAGCATAACACAGGGGGATTCGGGGCAGCCCCAGCATTTT; cdr3_aa: CATSITQGDSGQPQHF
j_call: TRBJ2-7; d_call: -; v_call: TRBV4-1; clone_size: -; cdr3_nt: TGCGCCAGCAGCCAGATGGACAGAGGCACCTACGAGCAGTACTTC; cdr3_aa: CASSQMDRGTYEQYF
j_call: TRBJ1-2; d_call: TRBD1; v_call: TRBV5-5; clone_size: -; cdr3_nt: TGTGCCAGCAGCTTTACACAGGGGTCCTATGGCTACACCTTC; cdr3_aa: CASSFTQGSYGYTF
j_call: TRBJ2-7; d_call: TRBD2; v_call: TRBV28; clone_size: -; cdr3_nt: TGTGCCAGCATATATAGCGGGAGGAACCACGAGCAGTACTTC; cdr3_aa: CASIYSGRNHEQYF
j_call: TRBJ1-3; d_call: -; v_call: TRBV5-1; clone_size: -; cdr3_nt: TGCGCCAGCAGCTTGGGCAGGGGTTTGGTCGACGCCTCTGGAAACACCATATATTTT; cdr3_aa: CASSLGRGLVDASGNTIYF
j_call: TRBJ1-3; d_call: TRBD1; v_call: TRBV4-1; clone_size: -; cdr3_nt: TGCGCCAGCAGCAAACAGGGACAGGGGGCGATGGGAAACACCATATATTTT; cdr3_aa: CASSKQGQGAMGNTIYF
j_call: TRBJ2-1; d_call: -; v_call: TRBV10-1; clone_size: -; cdr3_nt: TGCGCCAGCAGTTCGGAACAGGGTTTTGAGCAGTTCTTC; cdr3_aa: CASSSEQGFEQFF
j_call: TRBJ2-7; d_call: -; v_call: TRBV10-1; clone_size: -; cdr3_nt: TGCGCCAGCAGTGATCTCGGCGGCTACGAGCAGTACTTC; cdr3_aa: CASSDLGGYEQYF
j_call: TRBJ2-5; d_call: -; v_call: TRBV5-5; clone_size: -; cdr3_nt: TGTGCCAGCAGCCCCTGGACAGTGCAAGAGACCCAGTACTTC; cdr3_aa: CASSPWTVQETQYF
j_call: TRBJ1-2; d_call: -; v_call: TRBV18; clone_size: -; cdr3_nt: TGTGCCAGCTCACCACAGGACAGTCCCTATGGCTACACCTTC; cdr3_aa: CASSPQDSPYGYTF
j_call: TRBJ1-1; d_call: -; v_call: TRBV6-1; clone_size: few; cdr3_nt: TGTGCCAGCAGTGTCGGGGGGAACACTGAAGCTTTCTTT; cdr3_aa: CASSVGGNTEAFF
j_call: TRBJ1-2; d_call: -; v_call: TRBV10-1; clone_size: once; cdr3_nt: TGCGCCAGCGCACGAGCTAACTATGGCTACACCTTC; cdr3_aa: CASARANYGYTF
j_call: TRBJ2-1; d_call: TRBD2; v_call: TRBV5-1; clone_size: -; cdr3_nt: TGCGCCAGCAGCCCGGTGGGGACTAGAGATAATGAGCAGTTCTTC; cdr3_aa: CASSPVGTRDNEQFF
j_call: TRBJ2-3; d_call: TRBD2; v_call: TRBV27; clone_size: -; cdr3_nt: TGTGCCAGCACTTTAGCGGGACTCACAGATACGCAGTATTTT; cdr3_aa: CASTLAGLTDTQYF
j_call: TRBJ1-4; d_call: -; v_call: TRBV2; clone_size: -; cdr3_nt: TGTGCCAGCAGAACCACAGGGTGGGATGAAAAACTGTTTTTT; cdr3_aa: CASRTTGWDEKLFF
j_call: TRBJ2-7; d_call: TRBD1; v_call: TRBV6-4; clone_size: -; cdr3_nt: TGTGCCGGCCCGGACAGGGCTACCTACGAGCAGTACTTC; cdr3_aa: CAGPDRATYEQYF
j_call: TRBJ2-1; d_call: TRBD2; v_call: TRBV27; clone_size: once; cdr3_nt: TGTGCCAGCAGTTTAGGCGGGGGGTATGAGCAGTTCTTC; cdr3_aa: CASSLGGGYEQFF
j_call: TRBJ1-1; d_call: TRBD1; v_call: TRBV28; clone_size: many; cdr3_nt: TGTGCCAGCAGTCCACCTGACAGGGGGCGAGGCACTGAAGCTTTCTTT; cdr3_aa: CASSPPDRGRGTEAFF
j_call: TRBJ1-1; d_call: TRBD1; v_call: TRBV6-1; clone_size: -; cdr3_nt: TGTGCCAGCAGTGACCGGGACAGGGCACCTAGCACTGAAGCTTTCTTT; cdr3_aa: CASSDRDRAPSTEAFF
j_call: TRBJ2-7; d_call: TRBD2; v_call: TRBV2; clone_size: -; cdr3_nt: TGTGCCAGCGGCGGACTAGATAACGAGCAGTACTTC; cdr3_aa: CASGGLDNEQYF
j_call: TRBJ2-7; d_call: -; v_call: TRBV4-2; clone_size: -; cdr3_nt: TGTGCCAGCAGCCAAGATTTGTTCGGCGAGCAGTACTTC; cdr3_aa: CASSQDLFGEQYF
j_call: TRBJ2-7; d_call: -; v_call: TRBV2; clone_size: -; cdr3_nt: TGTGCCAGCAGATTACTAGGAGGCTCCTACGAGCAGTACTTC; cdr3_aa: CASRLLGGSYEQYF
j_call: TRBJ2-1; d_call: TRBD1; v_call: TRBV10-1; clone_size: -; cdr3_nt: TGCGCCAGCAGTGCGACAGGGGGCCGGGAGCAGTTCTTC; cdr3_aa: CASSATGGREQFF